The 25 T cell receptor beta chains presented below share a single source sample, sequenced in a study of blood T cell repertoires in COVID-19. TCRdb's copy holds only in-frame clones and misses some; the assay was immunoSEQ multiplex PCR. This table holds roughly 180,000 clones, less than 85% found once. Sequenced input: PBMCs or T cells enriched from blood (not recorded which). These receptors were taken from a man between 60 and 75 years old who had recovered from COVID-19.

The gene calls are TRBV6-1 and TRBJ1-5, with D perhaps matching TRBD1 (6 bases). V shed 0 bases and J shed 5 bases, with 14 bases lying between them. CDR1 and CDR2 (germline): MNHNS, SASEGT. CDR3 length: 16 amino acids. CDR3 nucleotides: TGTGCCAGCAGTGAAGCGCGATACAGGGTGGATCAGCCCCAGCATTTT. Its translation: CASSEARYRVDQPQHF.

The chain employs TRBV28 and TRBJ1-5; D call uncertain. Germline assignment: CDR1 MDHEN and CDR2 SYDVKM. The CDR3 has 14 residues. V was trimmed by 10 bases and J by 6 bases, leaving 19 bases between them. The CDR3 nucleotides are TGTGCCACCTCTCCCCAGGCTGGGAGTCAGCCCCAGCATTTT. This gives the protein CATSPQAGSQPQHF.

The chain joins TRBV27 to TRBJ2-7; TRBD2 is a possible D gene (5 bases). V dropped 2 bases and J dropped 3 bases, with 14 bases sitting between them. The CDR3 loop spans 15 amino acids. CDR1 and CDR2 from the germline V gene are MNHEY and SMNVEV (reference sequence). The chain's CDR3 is CASSLNWRARYEQYF. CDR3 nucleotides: TGTGCCAGCAGTTTAAACTGGCGGGCCCGCTACGAGCAGTACTTC.

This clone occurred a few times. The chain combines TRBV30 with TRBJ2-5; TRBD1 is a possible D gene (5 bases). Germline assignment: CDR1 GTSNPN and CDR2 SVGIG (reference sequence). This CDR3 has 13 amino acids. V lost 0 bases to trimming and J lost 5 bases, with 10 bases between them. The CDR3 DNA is TGTGCCTGGAGTGTAGCAGGGTACGAGACCCAGTACTTC. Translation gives CAWSVAGYETQYF.

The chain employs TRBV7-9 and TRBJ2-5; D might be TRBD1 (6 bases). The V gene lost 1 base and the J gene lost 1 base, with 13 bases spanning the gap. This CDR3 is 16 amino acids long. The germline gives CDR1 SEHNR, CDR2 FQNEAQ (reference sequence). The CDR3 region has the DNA TGTGCCAGCAGCTTAGACGGACAGACCGTCCAAGAGACCCAGTACTTC. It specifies CASSLDGQTVQETQYF.

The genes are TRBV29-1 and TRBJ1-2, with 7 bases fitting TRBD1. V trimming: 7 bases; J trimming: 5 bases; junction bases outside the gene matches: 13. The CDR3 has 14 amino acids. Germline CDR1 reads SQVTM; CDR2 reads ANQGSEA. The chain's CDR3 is CSAGRGTVGYGYTF. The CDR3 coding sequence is TGCAGCGCAGGCAGGGGGACGGTTGGATATGGCTACACCTTC.

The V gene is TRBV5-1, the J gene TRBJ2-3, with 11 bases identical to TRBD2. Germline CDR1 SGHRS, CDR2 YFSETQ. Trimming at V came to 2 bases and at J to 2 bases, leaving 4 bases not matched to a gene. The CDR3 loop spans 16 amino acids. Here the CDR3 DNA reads TGCGCCAGCAGCTTCCAGACTAGCGGGAACACAGATACGCAGTATTTT. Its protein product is CASSFQTSGNTDTQYF.

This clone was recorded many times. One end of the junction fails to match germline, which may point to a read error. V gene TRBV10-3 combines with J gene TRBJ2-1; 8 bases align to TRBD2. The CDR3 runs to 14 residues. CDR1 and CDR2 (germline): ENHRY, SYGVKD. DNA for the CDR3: TGTGCCATCAGCGAGTCGGGGGGGGCCACTGAGCAGTTCTTC. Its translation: CAISESGGATEQFF.

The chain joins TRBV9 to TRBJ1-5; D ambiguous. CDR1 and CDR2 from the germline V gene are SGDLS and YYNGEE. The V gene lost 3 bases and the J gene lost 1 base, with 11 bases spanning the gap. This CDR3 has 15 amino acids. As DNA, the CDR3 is TGTGCCAGCAGCGCGGACGGACTAAGCAATCAGCCCCAGCATTTT. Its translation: CASSADGLSNQPQHF.

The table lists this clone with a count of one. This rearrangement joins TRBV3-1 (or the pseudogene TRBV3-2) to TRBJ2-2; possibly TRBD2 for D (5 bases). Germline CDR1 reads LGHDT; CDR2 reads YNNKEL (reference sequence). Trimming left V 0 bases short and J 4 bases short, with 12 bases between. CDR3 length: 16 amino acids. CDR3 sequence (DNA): TGTGCCAGCAGCCAAGATGGACGTCTAGCCACCGGGGAGCTGTTTTTT. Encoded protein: CASSQDGRLATGELFF.

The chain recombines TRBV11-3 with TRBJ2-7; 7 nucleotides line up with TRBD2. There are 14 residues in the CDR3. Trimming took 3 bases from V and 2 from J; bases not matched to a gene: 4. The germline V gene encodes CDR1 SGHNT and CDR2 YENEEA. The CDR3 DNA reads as TGTGCCAGCAGCTTGGCTAGCGGTCCCTACGAGCAGTACTTC. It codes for CASSLASGPYEQYF.

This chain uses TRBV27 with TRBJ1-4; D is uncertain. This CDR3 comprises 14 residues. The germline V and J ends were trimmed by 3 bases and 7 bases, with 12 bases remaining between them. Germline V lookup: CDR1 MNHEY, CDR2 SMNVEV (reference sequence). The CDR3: CASSLGGIGEKLFF. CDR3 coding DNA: TGTGCCAGCAGTTTGGGAGGGATCGGTGAAAAACTGTTTTTT. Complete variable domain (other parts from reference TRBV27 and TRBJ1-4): EAQVTQNPRYLITVTGKKLTVTCSQNMNHEYMSWYRQDPGLGLRQIYYSMNVEVTDKGDVPEGYKVSRKEKRNFPLILESPSPNQTSLYFCASSLGGIGEKLFFGSGTQLSVL.

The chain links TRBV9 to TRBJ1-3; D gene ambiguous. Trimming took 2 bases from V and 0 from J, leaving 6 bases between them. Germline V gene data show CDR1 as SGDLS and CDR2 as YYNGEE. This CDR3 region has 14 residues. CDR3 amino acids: CASSVAVSGNTIYF. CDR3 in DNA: TGTGCCAGCAGCGTCGCAGTCTCTGGAAACACCATATATTTT.

CDR3 amino acids: CASSFPPFESEAFF. The CDR3, as DNA: TGTGCCAGCAGTTTTCCCCCCTTCGAGAGTGAAGCTTTCTTT. The V and J genes are TRBV28 and TRBJ1-1; no definite D call. This CDR3 region has 14 residues. Germline V CDR1 and CDR2: MDHEN, SYDVKM. The V end lost 3 bases, the J end lost 7 bases, and 15 bases lay between the germline ends.

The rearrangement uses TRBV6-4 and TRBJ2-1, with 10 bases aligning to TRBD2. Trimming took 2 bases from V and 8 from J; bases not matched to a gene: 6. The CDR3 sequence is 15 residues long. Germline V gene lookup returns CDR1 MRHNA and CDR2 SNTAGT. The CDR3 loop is CASSDLGTSVDEQFF. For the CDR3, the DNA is TGTGCCAGCAGTGACCTCGGGACTAGCGTAGATGAGCAGTTCTTC.

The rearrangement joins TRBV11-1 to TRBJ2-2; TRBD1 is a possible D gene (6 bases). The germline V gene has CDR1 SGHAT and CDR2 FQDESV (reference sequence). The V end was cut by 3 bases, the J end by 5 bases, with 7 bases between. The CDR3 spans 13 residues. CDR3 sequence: CASSLGATGELFF. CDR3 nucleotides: TGTGCCAGCAGCTTGGGGGCTACCGGGGAGCTGTTTTTT.

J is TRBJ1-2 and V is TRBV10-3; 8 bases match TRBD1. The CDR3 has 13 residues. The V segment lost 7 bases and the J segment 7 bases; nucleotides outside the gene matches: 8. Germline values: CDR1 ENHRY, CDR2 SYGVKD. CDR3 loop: CAITLDRARGYTF. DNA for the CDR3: TGTGCCATCACCCTGGACAGGGCTCGTGGCTACACCTTC.

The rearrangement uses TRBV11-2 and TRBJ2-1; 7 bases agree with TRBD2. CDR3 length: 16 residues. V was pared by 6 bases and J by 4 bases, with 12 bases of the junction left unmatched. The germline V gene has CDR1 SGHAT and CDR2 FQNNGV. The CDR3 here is CASRYLGGRTYNEQFF. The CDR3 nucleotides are TGTGCCAGCAGATACTTGGGCGGGAGAACATACAATGAGCAGTTCTTC.

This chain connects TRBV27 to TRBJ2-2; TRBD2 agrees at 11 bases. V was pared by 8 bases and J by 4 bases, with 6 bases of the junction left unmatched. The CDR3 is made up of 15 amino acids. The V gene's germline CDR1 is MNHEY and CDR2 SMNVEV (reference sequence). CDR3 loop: CASCLLAGATGELFF. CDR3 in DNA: TGTGCCAGCTGCCTACTAGCGGGGGCCACCGGGGAGCTGTTTTTT.

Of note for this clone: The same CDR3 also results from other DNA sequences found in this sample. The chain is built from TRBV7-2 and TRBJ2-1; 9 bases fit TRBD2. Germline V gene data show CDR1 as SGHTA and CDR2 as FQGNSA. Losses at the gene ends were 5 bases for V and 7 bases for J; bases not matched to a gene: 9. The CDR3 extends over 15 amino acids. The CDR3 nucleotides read TGTGCCAGCAGCCCCCCCGGGACTAGCTCGAATGAGCAGTTCTTC. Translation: CASSPPGTSSNEQFF.

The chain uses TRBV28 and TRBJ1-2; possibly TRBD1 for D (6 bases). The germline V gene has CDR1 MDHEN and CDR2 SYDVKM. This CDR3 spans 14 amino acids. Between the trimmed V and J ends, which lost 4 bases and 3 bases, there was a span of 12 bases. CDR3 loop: CASSSRQAYYGYTF. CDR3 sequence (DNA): TGTGCCAGCAGTTCCCGACAGGCTTACTATGGCTACACCTTC.

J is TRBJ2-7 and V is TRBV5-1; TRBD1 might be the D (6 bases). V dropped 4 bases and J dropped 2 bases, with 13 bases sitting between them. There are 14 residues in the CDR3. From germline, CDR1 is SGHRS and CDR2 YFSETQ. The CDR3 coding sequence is TGCGCCAGCAGCCTCCGGGACAAAACCTACGAGCAGTACTTC. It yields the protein CASSLRDKTYEQYF.

CDR3 loop: CSVQGNNNQPQHF. The DNA of the CDR3 is TGCAGCGTTCAGGGGAATAACAATCAGCCCCAGCATTTT. The chain joins TRBV29-1 to TRBJ1-5, with D perhaps matching TRBD1 (6 bases). Per the germline V gene, CDR1 is SQVTM and CDR2 is ANQGSEA. There are 13 residues in the CDR3. Deletions cut 5 bases from V and 3 bases from J, with 11 bases between.

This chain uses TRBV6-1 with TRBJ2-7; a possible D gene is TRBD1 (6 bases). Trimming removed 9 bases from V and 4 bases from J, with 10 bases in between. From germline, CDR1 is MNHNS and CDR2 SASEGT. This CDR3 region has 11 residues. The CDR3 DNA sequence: TGTGCCAGTCAACAGGGATACGAGCAGTACTTC. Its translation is CASQQGYEQYF.

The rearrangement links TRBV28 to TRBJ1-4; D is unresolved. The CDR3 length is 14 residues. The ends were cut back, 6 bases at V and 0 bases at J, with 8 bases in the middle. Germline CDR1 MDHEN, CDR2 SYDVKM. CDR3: CASRRDATNEKLFF. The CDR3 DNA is TGTGCCAGCAGACGGGATGCAACTAATGAAAAACTGTTTTTT.